This T cell receptor (beta chain) was sequenced for a study of response to subunit inactivated influenza vaccine (dated by TCRdb to 2016 to 2019). With regard to the full study: Deep quantitative T cell receptor repertoire profiling was used in the study to track responses to a trivalent subunit inactivated influenza vaccine.

What the work shows at the level of the full study, not this receptor alone: The authors proposed that each seasonal influenza vaccination may bring in only a limited number of new T cells.

The table lists this clonotype with a few counts. Its antigen is unknown. Base qualities are not provided; no much larger clone lies one nucleotide away. Libraries were built with RT-PCR. The sequencer was an Illumina HiSeq 2500. The public reads were reanalyzed by TCRdb: fastp trimming at Q25, MiXCR alignment, in-frame beta chains only. Every distinct CDR3 protein forms one entry, paired with its most common genes and DNA. Counted in this sample were a few hundred thousand distinct CDR3 sequences; 12% to 15% of them appeared once. Around 10% of the sample is in the top ten clones. The CDR3 numbers 13 residues from cysteine through phenylalanine. The sequence is cut down to CDR3 DNA, 39 bases in frame from base 1. V loses 5 bases at its end and J loses 4 bases; junction bases beyond the gene matches: 3. In the germline V gene, CDR1 corresponds to SGHTA and CDR2 to FQGNSA.

The rearranged segments are TRBV7-2 and TRBJ2-3; TRBD2 fits 7 bases in the junction. This receptor was taken from a man aged 50-60 years who received an inactivated influenza vaccine. Donor details come from another sample of the same person, matched by shared clones. Material: PBMCs from blood, obtained roughly 13 days after vaccination. The DNA is TGTGCCAGCAGCCTCCGGGAGGCAGATACGCAGTATTTT. Its protein product is CASSLREADTQYF.